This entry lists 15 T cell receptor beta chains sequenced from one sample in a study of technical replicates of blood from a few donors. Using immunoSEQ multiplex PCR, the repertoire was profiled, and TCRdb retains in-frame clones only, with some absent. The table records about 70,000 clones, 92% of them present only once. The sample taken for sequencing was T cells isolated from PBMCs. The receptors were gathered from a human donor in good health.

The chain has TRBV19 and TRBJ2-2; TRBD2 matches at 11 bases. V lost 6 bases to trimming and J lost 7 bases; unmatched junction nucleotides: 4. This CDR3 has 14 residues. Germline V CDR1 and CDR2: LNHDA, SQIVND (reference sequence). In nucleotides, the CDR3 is TGTGCCAGTAGAGCGGGACTAGCGGACGGGGAGCTGTTTTTT. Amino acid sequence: CASRAGLADGELFF. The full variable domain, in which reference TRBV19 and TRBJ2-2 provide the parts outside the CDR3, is DGGITQSPKYLFRKEGQNVTLSCEQNLNHDAMYWYRQDPGQGLRLIYYSQIVNDFQKGDIAEGYSVSREKKESFPLTVTSAQKNPTAFYLCASRAGLADGELFFGEGSRLTVL.

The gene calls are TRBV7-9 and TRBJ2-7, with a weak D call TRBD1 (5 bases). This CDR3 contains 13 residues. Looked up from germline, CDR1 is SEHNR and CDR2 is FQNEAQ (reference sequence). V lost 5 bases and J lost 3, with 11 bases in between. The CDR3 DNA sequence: TGTGCCAGCAGCCCGACAGAGTTCTACGAGCAGTACTTC. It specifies CASSPTEFYEQYF.

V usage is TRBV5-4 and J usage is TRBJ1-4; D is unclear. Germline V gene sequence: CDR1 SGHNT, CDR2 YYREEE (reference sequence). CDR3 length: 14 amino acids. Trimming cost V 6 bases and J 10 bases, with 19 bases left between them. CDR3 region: CASTLREESGKLFF. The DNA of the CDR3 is TGTGCCAGCACCCTGAGGGAGGAATCTGGAAAACTGTTTTTT.

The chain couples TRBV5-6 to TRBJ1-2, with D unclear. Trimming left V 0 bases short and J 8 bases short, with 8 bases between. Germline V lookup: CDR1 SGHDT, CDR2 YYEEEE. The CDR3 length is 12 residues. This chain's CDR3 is CASSLVAQGYTF. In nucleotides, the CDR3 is TGTGCCAGCAGCTTGGTGGCTCAGGGCTACACCTTC.

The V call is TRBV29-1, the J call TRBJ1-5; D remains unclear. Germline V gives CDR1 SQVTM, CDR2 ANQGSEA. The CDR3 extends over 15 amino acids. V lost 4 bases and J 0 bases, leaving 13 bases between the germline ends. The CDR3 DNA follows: TGCAGCGTTGGACTCACCGGGGATAGCAATCAGCCCCAGCATTTT. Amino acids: CSVGLTGDSNQPQHF.

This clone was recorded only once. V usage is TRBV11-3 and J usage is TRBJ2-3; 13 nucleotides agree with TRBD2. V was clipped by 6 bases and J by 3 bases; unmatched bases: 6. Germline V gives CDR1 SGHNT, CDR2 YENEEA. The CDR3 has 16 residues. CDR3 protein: CASSSRTSGRTDTQYF. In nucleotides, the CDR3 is TGTGCCAGCAGTTCCAGGACTAGCGGGAGAACAGATACGCAGTATTTT.

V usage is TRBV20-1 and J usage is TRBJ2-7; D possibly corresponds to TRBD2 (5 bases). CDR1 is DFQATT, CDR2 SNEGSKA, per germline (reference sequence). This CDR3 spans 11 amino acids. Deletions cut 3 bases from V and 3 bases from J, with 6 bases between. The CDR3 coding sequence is TGCAGTGCTAGCGGAGGCTACGAGCAGTACTTC. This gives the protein CSASGGYEQYF.

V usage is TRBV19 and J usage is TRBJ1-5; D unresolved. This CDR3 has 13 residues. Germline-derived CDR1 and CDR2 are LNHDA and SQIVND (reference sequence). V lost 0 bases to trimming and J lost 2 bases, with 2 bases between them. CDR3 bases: TGTGCCAGTAGTATAGACGGCAATCAGCCCCAGCATTTT. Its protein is CASSIDGNQPQHF.

CDR3 DNA: TGTGCCAGTAGTACCCCTTGGACAGAAGAATATAGCAATCAGCCCCAGCATTTT. Its translation is CASSTPWTEEYSNQPQHF. The chain carries TRBV19 and TRBJ1-5; possible D gene TRBD1, 6 bases. This CDR3 is built from 18 residues. Germline V gene lookup returns CDR1 LNHDA and CDR2 SQIVND (reference sequence). Trimming shortened V by 4 bases and J by 0 bases, and 19 bases separated the two germline ends.

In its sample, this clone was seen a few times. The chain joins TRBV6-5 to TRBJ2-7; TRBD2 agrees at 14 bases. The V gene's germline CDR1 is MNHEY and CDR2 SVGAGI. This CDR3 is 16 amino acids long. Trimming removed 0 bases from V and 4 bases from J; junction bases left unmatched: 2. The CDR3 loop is CASSYSTSGRGYEQYF. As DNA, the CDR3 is TGTGCCAGCAGTTACTCGACTAGCGGGAGGGGGTACGAGCAGTACTTC.

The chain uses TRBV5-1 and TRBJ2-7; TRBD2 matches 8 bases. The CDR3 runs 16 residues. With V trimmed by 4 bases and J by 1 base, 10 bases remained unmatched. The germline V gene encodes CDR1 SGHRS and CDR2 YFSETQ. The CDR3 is CASSAGLVRQSYEQYF. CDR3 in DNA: TGCGCCAGCAGCGCGGGACTAGTTCGGCAATCCTACGAGCAGTACTTC. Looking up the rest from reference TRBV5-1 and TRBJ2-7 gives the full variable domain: KAGVTQTPRYLIKTRGQQVTLSCSPISGHRSVSWYQQTPGQGLQFLFEYFSETQRNKGNFPGRFSGRQFSNSRSEMNVSTLELGDSALYLCASSAGLVRQSYEQYFGPGTRLTVT.

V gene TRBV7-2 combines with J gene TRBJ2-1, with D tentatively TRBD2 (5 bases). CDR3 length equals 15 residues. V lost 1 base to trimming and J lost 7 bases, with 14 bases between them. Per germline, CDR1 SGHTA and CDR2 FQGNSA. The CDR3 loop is CASSLGLAMVNEQFF. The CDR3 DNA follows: TGTGCCAGCAGCTTAGGGCTAGCTATGGTAAATGAGCAGTTCTTC.

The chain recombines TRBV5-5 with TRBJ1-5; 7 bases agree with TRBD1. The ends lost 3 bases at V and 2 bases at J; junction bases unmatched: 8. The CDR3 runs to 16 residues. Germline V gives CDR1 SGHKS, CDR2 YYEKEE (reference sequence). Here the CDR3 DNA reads TGTGCCAGCAGCTCACAGGGGCCCGGGGGCAATCAGCCCCAGCATTTT. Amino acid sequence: CASSSQGPGGNQPQHF.

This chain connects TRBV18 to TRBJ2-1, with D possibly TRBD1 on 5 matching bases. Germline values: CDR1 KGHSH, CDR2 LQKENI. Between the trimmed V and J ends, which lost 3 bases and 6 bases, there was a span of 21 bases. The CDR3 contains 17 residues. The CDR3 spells CASSPRKGRVLGNEQFF. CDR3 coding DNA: TGTGCCAGCTCACCCAGAAAGGGCAGGGTCCTTGGCAATGAGCAGTTCTTC.

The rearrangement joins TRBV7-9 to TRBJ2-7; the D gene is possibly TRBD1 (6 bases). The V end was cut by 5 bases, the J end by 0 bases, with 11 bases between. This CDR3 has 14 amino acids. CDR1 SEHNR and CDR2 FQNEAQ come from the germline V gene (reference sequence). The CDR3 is CASSQEDSSYEQYF. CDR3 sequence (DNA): TGTGCCAGCAGCCAAGAGGACAGCTCCTACGAGCAGTACTTC.